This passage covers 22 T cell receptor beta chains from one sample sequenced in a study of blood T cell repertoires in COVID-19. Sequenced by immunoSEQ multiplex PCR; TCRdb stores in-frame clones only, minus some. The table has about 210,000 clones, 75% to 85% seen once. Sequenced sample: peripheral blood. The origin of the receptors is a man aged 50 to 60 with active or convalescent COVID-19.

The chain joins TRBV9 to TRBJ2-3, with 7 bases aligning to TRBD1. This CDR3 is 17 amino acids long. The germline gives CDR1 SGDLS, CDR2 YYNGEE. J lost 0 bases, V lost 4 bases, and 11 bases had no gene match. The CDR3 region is CASSSLAGTVSTDTQYF. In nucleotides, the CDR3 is TGTGCCAGCAGCTCTCTCGCCGGGACAGTAAGCACAGATACGCAGTATTTT. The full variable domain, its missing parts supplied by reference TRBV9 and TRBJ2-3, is DSGVTQTPKHLITATGQRVTLRCSPRSGDLSVYWYQQSLDQGLQFLIQYYNGEERAKGNILERFSAQQFPDLHSELNLSSLELGDSALYFCASSSLAGTVSTDTQYFGPGTRLTVL.

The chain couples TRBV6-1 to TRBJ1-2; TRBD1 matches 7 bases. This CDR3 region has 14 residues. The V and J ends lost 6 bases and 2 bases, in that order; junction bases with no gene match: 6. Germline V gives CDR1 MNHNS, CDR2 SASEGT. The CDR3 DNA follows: TGTGCCAGCAGCCCCTCGACAGGGAACTATGGCTACACCTTC. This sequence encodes CASSPSTGNYGYTF.

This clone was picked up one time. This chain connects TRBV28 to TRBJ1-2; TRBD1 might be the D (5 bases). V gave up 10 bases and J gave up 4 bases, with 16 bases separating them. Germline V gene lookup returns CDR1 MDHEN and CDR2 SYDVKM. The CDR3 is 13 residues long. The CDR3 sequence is CAISGLLPYGYTF. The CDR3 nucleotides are TGTGCCATCTCGGGACTCCTACCCTATGGCTACACCTTC.

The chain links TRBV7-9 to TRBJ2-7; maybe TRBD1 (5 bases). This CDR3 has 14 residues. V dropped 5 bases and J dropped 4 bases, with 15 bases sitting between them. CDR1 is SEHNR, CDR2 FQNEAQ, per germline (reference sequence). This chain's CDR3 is CASSLQVQPYEQYF. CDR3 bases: TGTGCCAGCAGCCTACAGGTCCAACCTTACGAGCAGTACTTC.

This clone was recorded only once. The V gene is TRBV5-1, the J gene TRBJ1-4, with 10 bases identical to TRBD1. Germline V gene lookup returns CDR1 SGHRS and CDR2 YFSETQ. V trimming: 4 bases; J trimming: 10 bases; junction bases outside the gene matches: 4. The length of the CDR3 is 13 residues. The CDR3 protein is CASSPGQGGKLFF. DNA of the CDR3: TGCGCCAGCAGCCCTGGACAGGGGGGAAAACTGTTTTTT.

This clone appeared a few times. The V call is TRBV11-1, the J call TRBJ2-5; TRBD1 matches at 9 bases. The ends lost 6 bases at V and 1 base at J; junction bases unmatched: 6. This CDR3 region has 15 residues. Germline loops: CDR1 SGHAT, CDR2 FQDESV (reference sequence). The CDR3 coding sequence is TGTGCCAGCAGAAGTGGGGGACAGGGCCAAGAGACCCAGTACTTC. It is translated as CASRSGGQGQETQYF.

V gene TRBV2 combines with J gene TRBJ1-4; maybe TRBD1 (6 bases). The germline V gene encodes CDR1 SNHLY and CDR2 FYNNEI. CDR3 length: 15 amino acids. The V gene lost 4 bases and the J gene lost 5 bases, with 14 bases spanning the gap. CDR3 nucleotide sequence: TGTGCCAGCAGTGCTTACAGGGTAGAGAATGAAAAACTGTTTTTT. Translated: CASSAYRVENEKLFF.

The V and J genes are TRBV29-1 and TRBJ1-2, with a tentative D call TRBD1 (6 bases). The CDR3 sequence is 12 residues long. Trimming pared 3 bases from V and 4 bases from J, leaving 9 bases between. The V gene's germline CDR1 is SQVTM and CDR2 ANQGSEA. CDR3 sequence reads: CSVDKQGYGYTF. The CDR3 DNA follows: TGCAGCGTTGATAAACAGGGCTATGGCTACACCTTC.

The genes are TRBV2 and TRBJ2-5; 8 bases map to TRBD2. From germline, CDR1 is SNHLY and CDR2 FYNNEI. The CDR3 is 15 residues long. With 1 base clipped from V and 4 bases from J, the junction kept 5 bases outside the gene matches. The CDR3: CASSEVSSGGETQYF. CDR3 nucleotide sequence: TGTGCCAGCAGTGAAGTATCGAGCGGGGGAGAGACCCAGTACTTC. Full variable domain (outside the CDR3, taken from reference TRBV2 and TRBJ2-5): EPEVTQTPSHQVTQMGQEVILRCVPISNHLYFYWYRQILGQKVEFLVSFYNNEISEKSEIFDDQFSVERPDGSNFTLKIRSTKLEDSAMYFCASSEVSSGGETQYFGPGTRLLVL.

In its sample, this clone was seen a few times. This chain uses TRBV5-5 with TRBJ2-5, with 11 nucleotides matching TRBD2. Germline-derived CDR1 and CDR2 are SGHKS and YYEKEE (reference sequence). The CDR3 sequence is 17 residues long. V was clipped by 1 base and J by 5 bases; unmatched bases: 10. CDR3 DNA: TGTGCCAGCAGCTTGTGGGCTAGCGGGGGGTCGTGGGAGACCCAGTACTTC. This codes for CASSLWASGGSWETQYF. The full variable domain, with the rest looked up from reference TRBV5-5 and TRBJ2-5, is DAGVTQSPTHLIKTRGQQVTLRCSPISGHKSVSWYQQVLGQGPQFIFQYYEKEERGRGNFPDRFSARQFPNYSSELNVNALLLGDSALYLCASSLWASGGSWETQYFGPGTRLLVL.

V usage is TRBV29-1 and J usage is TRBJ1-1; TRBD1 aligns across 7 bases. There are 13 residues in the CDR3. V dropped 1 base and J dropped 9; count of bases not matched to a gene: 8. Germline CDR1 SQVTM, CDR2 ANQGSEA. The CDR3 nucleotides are TGCAGCGTTGAAGTGGGACAGTGGGGTAAAGCTTTCTTT. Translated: CSVEVGQWGKAFF.

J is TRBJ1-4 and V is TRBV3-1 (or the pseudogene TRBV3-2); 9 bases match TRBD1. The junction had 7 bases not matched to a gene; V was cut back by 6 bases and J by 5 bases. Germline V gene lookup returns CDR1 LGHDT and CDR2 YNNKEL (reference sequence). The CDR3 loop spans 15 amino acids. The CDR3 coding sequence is TGTGCCAGCAGTTGGGCGGGACAGGGCAATGAAAAACTGTTTTTT. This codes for CASSWAGQGNEKLFF.

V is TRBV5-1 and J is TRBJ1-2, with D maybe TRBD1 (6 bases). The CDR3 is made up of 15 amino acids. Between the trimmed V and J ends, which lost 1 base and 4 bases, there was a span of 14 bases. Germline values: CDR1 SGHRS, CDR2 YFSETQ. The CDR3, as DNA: TGCGCCAGCAGCTTGAGGGGGATGCCTAGCTATGGCTACACCTTC. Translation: CASSLRGMPSYGYTF.

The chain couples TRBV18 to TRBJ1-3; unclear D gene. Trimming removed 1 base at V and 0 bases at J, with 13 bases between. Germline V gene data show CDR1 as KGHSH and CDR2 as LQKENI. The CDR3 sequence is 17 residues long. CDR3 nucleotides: TGTGCCAGCTCACCACGGGCCCTCTCGGACTCTGGAAACACCATATATTTT. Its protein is CASSPRALSDSGNTIYF.

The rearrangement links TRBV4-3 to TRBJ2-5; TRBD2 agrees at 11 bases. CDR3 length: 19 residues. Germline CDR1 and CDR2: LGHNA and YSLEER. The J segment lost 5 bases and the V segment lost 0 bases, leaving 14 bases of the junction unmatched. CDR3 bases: TGCGCCAGCAGCCAAGATCTCCCCCCTAGCGGGGGGTGGGGGGAGACCCAGTACTTC. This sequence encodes CASSQDLPPSGGWGETQYF.

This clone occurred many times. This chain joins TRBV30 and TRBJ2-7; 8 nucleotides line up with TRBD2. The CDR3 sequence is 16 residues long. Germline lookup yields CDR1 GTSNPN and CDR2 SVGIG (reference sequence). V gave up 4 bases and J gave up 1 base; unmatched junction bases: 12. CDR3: CAWMGHTAGASYEQYF. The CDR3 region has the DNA TGTGCCTGGATGGGACACACAGCGGGAGCGTCCTACGAGCAGTACTTC.

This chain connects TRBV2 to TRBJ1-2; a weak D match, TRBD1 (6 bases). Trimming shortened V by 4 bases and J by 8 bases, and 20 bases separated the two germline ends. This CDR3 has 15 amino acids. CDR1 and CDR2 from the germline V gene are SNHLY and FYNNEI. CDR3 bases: TGTGCCAGCAGTGGATCGACAGGCTCCCCAGGGGGCTACACCTTC. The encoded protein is CASSGSTGSPGGYTF.

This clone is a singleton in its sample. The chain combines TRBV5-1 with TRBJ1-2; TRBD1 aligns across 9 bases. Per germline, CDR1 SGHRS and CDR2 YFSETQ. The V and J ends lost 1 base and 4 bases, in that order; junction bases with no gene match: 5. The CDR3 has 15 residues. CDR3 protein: CASSLNTGGSYGYTF. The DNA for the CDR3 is TGCGCCAGCAGCTTGAATACAGGGGGCTCCTATGGCTACACCTTC.

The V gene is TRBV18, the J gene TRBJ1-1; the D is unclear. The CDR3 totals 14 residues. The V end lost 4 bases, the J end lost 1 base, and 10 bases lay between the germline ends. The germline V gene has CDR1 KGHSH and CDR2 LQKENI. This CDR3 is CASSRLTENTEAFF. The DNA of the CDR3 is TGTGCCAGCTCACGACTAACTGAGAACACTGAAGCTTTCTTT.

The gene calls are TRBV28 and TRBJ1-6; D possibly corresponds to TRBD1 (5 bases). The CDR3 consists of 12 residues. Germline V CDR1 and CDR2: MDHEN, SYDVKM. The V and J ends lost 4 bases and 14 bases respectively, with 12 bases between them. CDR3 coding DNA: TGTGCCAGCAGTTCCCAACGGGGGTCCCTCCACTTT. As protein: CASSSQRGSLHF. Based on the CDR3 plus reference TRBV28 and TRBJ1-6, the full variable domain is DVKVTQSSRYLVKRTGEKVFLECVQDMDHENMFWYRQDPGLGLRLIYFSYDVKMKEKGDIPEGYSVSREKKERFSLILESASTNQTSMYLCASSSQRGSLHFGNGTRLTVT.

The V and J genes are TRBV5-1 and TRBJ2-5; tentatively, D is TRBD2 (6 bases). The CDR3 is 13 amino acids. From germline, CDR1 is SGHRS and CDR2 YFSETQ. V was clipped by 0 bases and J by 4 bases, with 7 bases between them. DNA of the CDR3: TGCGCCAGCAGCTTGGTGGGGGGAGAGACCCAGTACTTC. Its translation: CASSLVGGETQYF.

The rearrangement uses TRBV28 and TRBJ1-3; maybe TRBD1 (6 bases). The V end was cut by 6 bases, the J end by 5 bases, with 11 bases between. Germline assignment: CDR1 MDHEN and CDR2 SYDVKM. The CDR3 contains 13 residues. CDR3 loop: CASRGAKRNTIYF. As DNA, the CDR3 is TGTGCCAGCAGGGGGGCAAAGAGAAACACCATATATTTT.